The 26 T cell receptor beta chains below come from one sample, sequenced in a study of a mutant IDH1 vaccine in newly diagnosed glioma (dated by TCRdb to 2020 to 2023). The library came from the immunoSEQ multiplex PCR assay. TCRdb took over this immuneACCESS table, retaining in-frame rearrangements with V and J assigned. Such tables are incomplete; in checked studies, under half of the missing clones stem from an unresolved V gene, and the remainder is unexplained. This sample comprises tens of thousands of clones, 74% of them detected only once. The top ten clones comprise 4.7% of the sample. The time point label here, explained by the study, means: week 35, safety follow-up. Each vaccine dose, consisting of 300 ug of a 20-mer mutant IDH1 peptide in Montanide, was administered subcutaneously with topical imiquimod. Antigen specificity for these receptors is unknown. The sample consisted of PBMCs, taken from a glioma patient whose treatment included an IDH1 peptide vaccine. The origin of the receptors is a man over 45 with glioma.

This clone was seen a single time. For the CDR3, the DNA is TGTGCCAGCAGTTTAAGGGCAGGGGTGGTTGGCTACACCTTC. It translates to CASSLRAGVVGYTF. The chain employs TRBV27 and TRBJ1-2; D perhaps matches TRBD1 (6 bases). CDR3 length: 14 amino acids. The germline V gene has CDR1 MNHEY and CDR2 SMNVEV (reference sequence). The V end lost 2 bases, the J end lost 7 bases, and 14 bases lay between the germline ends.

The chain couples TRBV7-8 to TRBJ2-3, with a possible D match to TRBD1 (5 bases). Germline loops: CDR1 SGHVS, CDR2 FQNEAQ. The CDR3 sequence is 13 residues long. V shed 3 bases and J shed 4 bases, with 8 bases lying between them. The CDR3 DNA is TGTGCCAGCAGCTTTAGGGGATCAGATACGCAGTATTTT. Residues: CASSFRGSDTQYF.

The rearrangement joins TRBV29-1 to TRBJ1-2; TRBD1 aligns across 8 bases. The CDR3 length is 14 residues. CDR1 and CDR2 (germline): SQVTM, ANQGSEA. With V trimmed by 6 bases and J by 5 bases, 11 bases remained unmatched. The CDR3 sequence: CSVDGQGGQYGYTF. The CDR3 coding sequence is TGCAGCGTAGACGGACAGGGAGGACAGTATGGCTACACCTTC.

The genes are TRBV25-1 and TRBJ1-4; D might be TRBD1 (5 bases). The CDR3 is 16 residues long. V was trimmed by 2 bases and J by 3 bases, leaving 13 bases between them. Germline CDR1 MGHDK, CDR2 SYGVNS. CDR3 loop: CASSERGTAANEKLFF. CDR3 DNA sequence: TGTGCCAGCAGTGAAAGGGGAACGGCAGCTAATGAAAAACTGTTTTTT.

The chain employs TRBV19 and TRBJ2-1; D possibly matches TRBD1 or TRBD2 (5 bases each). The CDR3 contains 15 residues. The V gene lost 5 bases and the J gene lost 9 bases, with 20 bases spanning the gap. The germline V gene encodes CDR1 LNHDA and CDR2 SQIVND (reference sequence). The CDR3 sequence: CASSPTGRTTGEQFF. As DNA, the CDR3 is TGTGCCAGTAGTCCAACGGGACGGACAACTGGTGAGCAGTTCTTC.

The rearrangement uses TRBV19 and TRBJ1-5, with 9 bases identical to TRBD1. The CDR3 length is 15 residues. The V and J ends lost 4 bases and 7 bases, in that order; junction bases with no gene match: 8. Germline assignment: CDR1 LNHDA and CDR2 SQIVND (reference sequence). The CDR3 region is CASSTSDRGGQPQHF. CDR3 coding DNA: TGTGCCAGTAGTACTTCGGACAGGGGAGGGCAGCCCCAGCATTTT.

This clone was seen just once. The chain uses TRBV27 and TRBJ1-3; 9 bases map to TRBD1. V shed 3 bases and J 2 bases; nucleotides not matched to a gene: 20. CDR1 MNHEY and CDR2 SMNVEV come from the germline V gene (reference sequence). The CDR3 has 21 residues. CDR3 bases: TGTGCCAGCAGTTTCTTCAAGCCGGGACAGGGTGCTCGGGAGGCTGGAAACACCATATATTTT. Its protein is CASSFFKPGQGAREAGNTIYF.

V and J are TRBV5-4 and TRBJ1-1, with D perhaps TRBD1 (6 bases). The germline V and J ends were trimmed by 4 bases and 2 bases, with 12 bases remaining between them. Per germline, CDR1 SGHNT and CDR2 YYREEE (reference sequence). This CDR3 contains 14 residues. The CDR3 here is CASSPRQENTEAFF. The CDR3 nucleotides read TGTGCCAGCAGCCCCCGACAGGAAAACACTGAAGCTTTCTTT.

J is TRBJ2-7 and V is TRBV28, with 9 bases lining up with TRBD1. Germline CDR1 and CDR2: MDHEN and SYDVKM. The CDR3 consists of 15 residues. With V trimmed by 6 bases and J by 3 bases, 9 bases remained unmatched. The CDR3 reads CASSFTWTGDYEQYF. In DNA form, the CDR3 reads TGTGCCAGCAGCTTCACCTGGACAGGGGACTACGAGCAGTACTTC.

This chain joins TRBV14 and TRBJ2-7, with D unresolved. Per the germline V gene, CDR1 is SGHDN and CDR2 is FVKESK. This CDR3 comprises 12 residues. The V and J ends lost 3 bases and 2 bases respectively, with 5 bases between them. CDR3 amino acids: CASSHLPYEQYF. CDR3 DNA sequence: TGTGCCAGCAGCCATCTGCCCTACGAGCAGTACTTC. Using reference TRBV14 and TRBJ2-7 for the parts outside the CDR3, the full variable domain is EAGVTQFPSHSVIEKGQTVTLRCDPISGHDNLYWYRRVMGKEIKFLLHFVKESKQDESGMPNNRFLAERTGGTYSTLKVQPAELEDSGVYFCASSHLPYEQYFGPGTRLTVT.

This rearrangement joins TRBV6-1 to TRBJ2-2; D is unresolved. This CDR3 contains 15 residues. Deletions cut 7 bases from V and 3 bases from J, with 15 bases between. Germline CDR1 is MNHNS and CDR2 is SASEGT. CDR3: CASTPRTRYTGELFF. DNA of the CDR3: TGTGCCAGCACCCCTCGGACGCGGTACACCGGGGAGCTGTTTTTT.

J is TRBJ2-5 and V is TRBV5-1; 10 nucleotides align to TRBD2. There are 17 residues in the CDR3. Germline CDR1 is SGHRS and CDR2 is YFSETQ. Germline trimming cut 4 bases from V and 3 bases from J; bases unmatched to any gene: 12. CDR3 sequence: CASSPADSGGPEETQYF. The CDR3 coding sequence is TGCGCCAGCAGCCCGGCTGATAGCGGGGGGCCCGAAGAGACCCAGTACTTC.

The chain recombines TRBV6-5 with TRBJ2-2, with TRBD1 matching over 8 bases. CDR1 MNHEY and CDR2 SVGAGI come from the germline V gene. The CDR3 is 16 amino acids. V trimming: 0 bases; J trimming: 1 base; junction bases outside the gene matches: 1. DNA of the CDR3: TGTGCCAGCAGTTACTCGGGACAGGTGAACACCGGGGAGCTGTTTTTT. This gives the protein CASSYSGQVNTGELFF.

The chain carries TRBV19 and TRBJ1-1; D gene uncertain. CDR3 length: 13 amino acids. With 5 bases removed from V and 1 base from J, the gap between germline ends came to 8 bases. CDR1 LNHDA and CDR2 SQIVND come from the germline V gene (reference sequence). The CDR3 nucleotides read TGTGCCAGTAGTGTTACAGCGAACACTGAAGCTTTCTTT. Residues: CASSVTANTEAFF.

V is TRBV5-1 and J is TRBJ1-5; D is undetermined. The CDR3 is 16 amino acids. V was pared by 4 bases and J by 2 bases, with 16 bases between. CDR1 is SGHRS and CDR2 is YFSETQ in the germline V gene. CDR3 DNA: TGCGCCAGCAGCCTTAATCCTGGCCTGGGCAATCAGCCCCAGCATTTT. It yields the protein CASSLNPGLGNQPQHF.

For this clone: Compared with germline, one end of the junction differs, possibly owing to a read error. The chain carries TRBV7-7 and TRBJ2-5; D gene unclear. The CDR3 runs 13 residues. Germline V lookup: CDR1 SSHAT, CDR2 FNYEAQ (reference sequence). CDR3 nucleotide sequence: TGTGCTAGCAGCTTGAACCTTGAAGAGACCCAGTACTTC. Residues: CASSLNLEETQYF.

This chain connects TRBV29-1 to TRBJ2-5, with D unclear. Germline values: CDR1 SQVTM, CDR2 ANQGSEA. CDR3 length: 12 amino acids. V lost 4 bases and J lost 2, with 8 bases in between. CDR3 bases: TGCAGCGTTGTGCCAGGACAAGAGACCCAGTACTTC. The encoded protein is CSVVPGQETQYF.

The rearrangement links TRBV11-2 to TRBJ1-2; D not resolved. Germline assignment: CDR1 SGHAT and CDR2 FQNNGV. Trimming removed 0 bases at V and 1 base at J, with 6 bases between. The CDR3 totals 14 residues. CDR3 in amino acids: CASSLDVNNYGYTF. The DNA for the CDR3 is TGTGCCAGCAGCTTAGATGTAAATAACTATGGCTACACCTTC.

This chain connects TRBV7-8 to TRBJ2-1, with a tentative D call TRBD1 (6 bases). Trimming took 4 bases from V and 4 from J, leaving 11 bases between them. The CDR3 has 14 amino acids. CDR1 SGHVS and CDR2 FQNEAQ come from the germline V gene. The CDR3 DNA is TGTGCCAGCAGCTCGGGGACACCGTACAATGAGCAGTTCTTC. Translated: CASSSGTPYNEQFF.

V and J are TRBV11-2 and TRBJ1-1; D unresolved. Germline CDR1 and CDR2: SGHAT and FQNNGV. Trimming pared 0 bases from V and 8 bases from J, leaving 7 bases between. This CDR3 is built from 12 residues. The CDR3 loop is CASSLEVGEAFF. CDR3 sequence (DNA): TGTGCCAGCAGCTTAGAAGTTGGAGAAGCTTTCTTT.

This chain links TRBV18 with TRBJ2-1; D assignment may be TRBD1 or TRBD2 (5 bases each). V was pared by 0 bases and J by 5 bases, with 11 bases between. CDR1 and CDR2 from the germline V gene are KGHSH and LQKENI. CDR3 size: 15 residues. As DNA, the CDR3 is TGTGCCAGCTCACCACCGGGACCCGGGGACAATGAGCAGTTCTTC. Its protein product is CASSPPGPGDNEQFF.

This sequence joins TRBV7-9 and TRBJ2-3; D gene uncertain. Trimming stripped 1 base from V and 2 bases from J, with 4 bases between. The CDR3 is made up of 13 amino acids. From germline, CDR1 is SEHNR and CDR2 FQNEAQ (reference sequence). The CDR3 coding sequence is TGTGCCAGCAGCTTAGGGGCCACAGATACGCAGTATTTT. The encoded protein is CASSLGATDTQYF.

V gene TRBV15 combines with J gene TRBJ2-5; D is possibly TRBD1 (5 bases). V was trimmed by 7 bases and J by 1 base, leaving 10 bases between them. Germline V gene sequence: CDR1 LNHNV, CDR2 YYDKDF (reference sequence). There are 13 residues in the CDR3. The CDR3 here is CATNPDSQETQYF. The CDR3 DNA reads TGTGCCACCAACCCCGACAGCCAAGAGACCCAGTACTTC. Full variable domain (outside the CDR3, taken from reference TRBV15 and TRBJ2-5): DAMVIQNPRYQVTQFGKPVTLSCSQTLNHNVMYWYQQKSSQAPKLLFHYYDKDFNNEADTPDNFQSRRPNTSFCFLDIRSPGLGDTAMYLCATNPDSQETQYFGPGTRLLVL.

This clone came up once. This sequence joins TRBV6-8 and TRBJ1-5; D remains unclear. CDR3 length: 14 amino acids. Germline-derived CDR1 and CDR2 are MNHGY and SAAAGT. Trimming stripped 4 bases from V and 0 bases from J, with 7 bases between. In DNA form, the CDR3 reads TGTGCCAGCAGTTTTGAAAATAGCAATCAGCCCCAGCATTTT. Amino acid sequence: CASSFENSNQPQHF.

The rearrangement joins TRBV19 to TRBJ1-5, with D possibly matching TRBD1 (5 bases). The CDR3 is 14 residues long. The germline V and J ends were trimmed by 8 bases and 1 base, with 12 bases remaining between them. The germline CDR1 and CDR2 sequences are LNHDA and SQIVND (reference sequence). In DNA form, the CDR3 reads TGTGCCAGTTCCGAGGGGAAGAGCAATCAGCCCCAGCATTTT. Translating it yields CASSEGKSNQPQHF.

The chain couples TRBV7-2 to TRBJ2-7; no clear D gene. Germline assignment: CDR1 SGHTA and CDR2 FQGNSA. This CDR3 region has 13 residues. V was clipped by 1 base and J by 3 bases, with 7 bases between them. CDR3 nucleotide sequence: TGTGCCAGCAGCTTAGGAAACCTCTACGAGCAGTACTTC. Translated, it gives CASSLGNLYEQYF.